The following is a T cell receptor beta chain sequence with its context. This clone was recorded once. The antigen this receptor binds is unknown. No base-level quality is on record; no much larger clone is a single base apart. This entry comes from a study of technical replicates of blood from several donors (dated by TCRdb to 2016 to 2017). Based on the germline V gene, the CDR1 and CDR2 sequences are SNHLY and FYNNEI. The CDR3, from cysteine to phenylalanine, totals 13 residues. Only the CDR3 portion is preserved as DNA: 39 bases, with reading frame beginning at the first base. Trimming takes 4 bases from V and 4 bases from J, and the germline ends sit 10 bases apart. Receptors were amplified or captured by the immunoSEQ multiplex PCR assay. This immuneACCESS table, as held by TCRdb, lists in-frame sequences with V and J called but not all clones. Of the missing ones, under half trace to an unresolved V gene in checked studies; the others have no known cause. This sample holds more than 65,000 clones; just under 95% were observed only once. Of the sample, 0.35% to 0.4% is held by the ten largest clones.

The chain links TRBV2 with TRBJ1-2; a confident D gene designation cannot be given. Sequenced: T cells isolated from PBMCs. This receptor was taken from a human donor in good health. Here is the DNA: TGTGCCAGCAGTGGAGGCAGCTCCTATGGCTACACCTTC. Translated, this is CASSGGSSYGYTF.